This T cell receptor beta chain appears in the sequencing data of a study of Graves' ophthalmopathy and Graves' hyperthyroidism. Regarding the study as a whole: The blood repertoire also included most expanded thyroid clonotypes above 0.001 frequency.

This clonotype was seen a handful of times. Its antigen is not identified. Amplifying from RNA transcripts, the study obtained TCR beta CDR3 regions. First-round RT-PCR with HTBI primers preceded a second-round multiplex PCR. TCRdb processed the multiplex PCR reads anew with MiXCR; each CDR3 protein has one entry. Counted here are some 350,000 distinct CDR3 sequences, about 18% occurring once; the ten biggest clones make up 2.4%. V gave up 1 base and J gave up 1 base, with 4 bases separating them. The CDR3 spans 13 residues. Germline CDR1 and CDR2: KGHSH and LQKENI. This chain connects TRBV18 to TRBJ1-1; D remains unclear. The specimen sequenced was peripheral blood. This TCR was sampled from an adult woman with stable Graves' hyperthyroidism. The chain's CDR3 is CASSPQKNTEAFF. The CDR3 DNA sequence: TGTGCCAGCTCACCACAGAAGAACACTGAAGCTTTCTTT.